This passage covers 30 T cell receptor beta chains from one sample sequenced in a study of cytomegalovirus exposure and HLA in healthy donors. In the PCR, 60 Vbeta and 13 Jbeta primers were used. Data came from immunoSEQ multiplex PCR; TCRdb stores just in-frame clones and leaves some out. The sample includes 140,000 to 150,000 clones, about 75% of them seen just once. Sequenced sample: PBMCs. These receptor sequences come from a man aged 25 to 40 in good health and CMV-seronegative.

The chain links TRBV7-2 to TRBJ2-3, with 10 bases identical to TRBD2. Germline V lookup: CDR1 SGHTA, CDR2 FQGNSA. The J segment lost 5 bases and the V segment lost 6 bases, leaving 8 bases of the junction unmatched. This CDR3 region has 15 residues. The chain's CDR3 is CASRRSGGRGDTQYF. CDR3 DNA: TGTGCCAGCAGACGTAGCGGGGGGCGCGGAGATACGCAGTATTTT.

V is TRBV10-3 and J is TRBJ2-6; 8 bases agree with TRBD1. J gave up 1 base and V 1 base, and 12 bases lay outside the gene matches. This CDR3 is built from 20 residues. Germline CDR1 and CDR2: ENHRY and SYGVKD. In nucleotides, the CDR3 is TGTGCCATCAGTGAGTATCGGGCAGGGGGCTCTTCTTCTGGGGCCAACGTCCTGACTTTC. It codes for CAISEYRAGGSSSGANVLTF.

J is TRBJ1-1 and V is TRBV30; 7 bases agree with TRBD1. Germline trimming cut 0 bases from V and 5 bases from J; bases unmatched to any gene: 0. In germline, CDR1 is GTSNPN, CDR2 SVGIG (reference sequence). The CDR3 covers 12 residues. This CDR3 is CAWSVTGTEAFF. CDR3 nucleotides: TGTGCCTGGAGTGTGACAGGGACTGAAGCTTTCTTT.

The chain is built from TRBV29-1 and TRBJ2-1; D is perhaps TRBD2 (6 bases). The germline V and J ends were trimmed by 6 bases and 7 bases, with 13 bases remaining between them. Germline CDR1 SQVTM, CDR2 ANQGSEA. The CDR3 extends over 12 amino acids. In nucleotides, the CDR3 is TGCAGCGTCTCACCAGGAGGGAATGAGCAGTTCTTC. Protein product: CSVSPGGNEQFF.

V usage is TRBV15 and J usage is TRBJ2-3; TRBD2 might be the D (7 bases). This CDR3 has 16 amino acids. Looked up from germline, CDR1 is LNHNV and CDR2 is YYDKDF (reference sequence). V lost 1 base to trimming and J lost 0 bases, with 11 bases between them. CDR3 bases: TGTGCCACCAGCAGAGGGTCGGGGGGCAGCACAGATACGCAGTATTTT. This gives the protein CATSRGSGGSTDTQYF. The full variable domain, its missing parts supplied by reference TRBV15 and TRBJ2-3, is DAMVIQNPRYQVTQFGKPVTLSCSQTLNHNVMYWYQQKSSQAPKLLFHYYDKDFNNEADTPDNFQSRRPNTSFCFLDIRSPGLGDTAMYLCATSRGSGGSTDTQYFGPGTRLTVL.

The J gene is TRBJ2-3, the V gene TRBV7-9; 12 bases align to TRBD2. Looked up from germline, CDR1 is SEHNR and CDR2 is FQNEAQ (reference sequence). This CDR3 is built from 16 residues. The V and J ends lost 1 base and 8 bases, in that order; junction bases with no gene match: 7. CDR3 residues: CASSLVLAGGLGTQYF. The CDR3 bases are TGTGCCAGCAGCTTAGTCCTAGCGGGAGGGCTGGGTACGCAGTATTTT.

The chain is built from TRBV11-2 and TRBJ2-3, with D unclear. Trimming stripped 3 bases from V and 2 bases from J, with 9 bases between. The CDR3 sequence is 14 residues long. CDR1 SGHAT and CDR2 FQNNGV come from the germline V gene. The CDR3 DNA is TGTGCCAGCAGCTTTCGTTTGTCCACAGATACGCAGTATTTT. This sequence encodes CASSFRLSTDTQYF.

This clone was counted between two and nine times. The V gene is TRBV6-5, the J gene TRBJ2-5; 7 bases align to TRBD1. The CDR3 runs 15 residues. CDR1 is MNHEY, CDR2 SVGAGI, per germline. V dropped 0 bases and J dropped 1; count of bases not matched to a gene: 2. CDR3 sequence reads: CASSYSDRAQETQYF. Written as DNA, the CDR3 is TGTGCCAGCAGTTACTCAGACAGGGCCCAAGAGACCCAGTACTTC.

This clone was seen just once. J is TRBJ1-1 and V is TRBV5-6, with 7 bases fitting TRBD1. Per germline, CDR1 SGHDT and CDR2 YYEEEE. The CDR3 contains 12 residues. V lost 6 bases, J lost 9 bases, and 8 bases stayed unmatched. CDR3 nucleotide sequence: TGTGCCAGCAAGACGGGGACAGTGAAAGCTTTCTTT. Translated: CASKTGTVKAFF.

The chain combines TRBV5-7 with TRBJ2-1, with 10 bases lining up with TRBD2. TRBV5-7 falls under the ORF class, with uncertain function. CDR3 size: 18 residues. V dropped 0 bases and J dropped 7; count of bases not matched to a gene: 13. Here the CDR3 reads CASSLAGTSANPWNEQFF. Written as DNA, the CDR3 is TGTGCCAGCAGCTTGGCAGGGACTAGCGCCAATCCATGGAATGAGCAGTTCTTC.

The chain carries TRBV18 and TRBJ2-1; D is uncertain. Germline loops: CDR1 KGHSH, CDR2 LQKENI. The CDR3 has 12 residues. V gave up 1 base and J gave up 10 bases, with 8 bases separating them. This CDR3 reads CASSPLQQEQFF. The CDR3 DNA is TGTGCCAGCTCACCACTCCAACAAGAGCAGTTCTTC. The full variable domain, its missing parts supplied by reference TRBV18 and TRBJ2-1, is NAGVMQNPRHLVRRRGQEARLRCSPMKGHSHVYWYRQLPEEGLKFMVYLQKENIIDESGMPKERFSAEFPKEGPSILRIQQVVRGDSAAYFCASSPLQQEQFFGPGTRLTVL.

The chain carries TRBV29-1 and TRBJ1-2; 9 nucleotides agree with TRBD1. The germline gives CDR1 SQVTM, CDR2 ANQGSEA. Trimming at V came to 5 bases and at J to 6 bases, leaving 1 base not matched to a gene. The CDR3 loop spans 11 amino acids. The CDR3 nucleotides read TGCAGCGTTACAGGGGGCGATGGCTACACCTTC. Its protein is CSVTGGDGYTF.

This clone occurred a few times. The rearrangement uses TRBV5-4 and TRBJ2-2, with 9 bases aligning to TRBD2. Germline V gene lookup returns CDR1 SGHNT and CDR2 YYREEE (reference sequence). After removal of 2 bases from V and 2 bases from J, the junction contained 4 bases not matched to a gene. CDR3 size: 16 residues. The CDR3 here is CASSFQLAGNTGELFF. CDR3 nucleotide sequence: TGTGCCAGCAGCTTTCAACTAGCGGGCAACACCGGGGAGCTGTTTTTT.

This chain joins TRBV5-1 and TRBJ1-6, with TRBD1 identical over 9 bases. Germline loops: CDR1 SGHRS, CDR2 YFSETQ. V lost 1 base to trimming and J lost 4 bases; unmatched junction nucleotides: 9. This CDR3 comprises 18 residues. The CDR3 nucleotides read TGCGCCAGCAGCTTGCAACCTCCCGGGACAGGGTATAATTCACCCCTCCACTTT. Encoded protein: CASSLQPPGTGYNSPLHF.

This clone was observed a single time. CDR3 amino acids: CASSPGGATGELFF. CDR3 DNA: TGTGCCAGCAGCCCCGGGGGGGCCACCGGGGAGCTGTTTTTT. The chain couples TRBV7-3 to TRBJ2-2; the match to TRBD2 covers 8 bases. The V gene's germline CDR1 is SGHTA and CDR2 FQGTGA. V was clipped by 5 bases and J by 4 bases; unmatched bases: 3. This CDR3 is built from 14 residues. The whole variable domain, filled in from reference TRBV7-3 and TRBJ2-2, reads GAGVSQTPSNKVTEKGKYVELRCDPISGHTALYWYRQSLGQGPEFLIYFQGTGAADDSGLPNDRFFAVRPEGSVSTLKIQRTERGDSAVYLCASSPGGATGELFFGEGSRLTVL.

This clone has just a few counts. The chain recombines TRBV14 with TRBJ2-6; D remains unclear. CDR3 size: 13 residues. Trimming shortened V by 0 bases and J by 11 bases, and 8 bases separated the two germline ends. Germline V CDR1 and CDR2: SGHDN, FVKESK. CDR3 nucleotide sequence: TGTGCCAGCAGCCAAGATCTTGTTTACGTCCTGACTTTC. Its translation is CASSQDLVYVLTF.

A remark on this clone: The junction differs from germline at one of its ends, possibly a read error. The chain carries TRBV6-6 and TRBJ2-1; 7 bases agree with TRBD1. CDR3 length: 13 residues. The germline gives CDR1 MNHNY, CDR2 SVGAGI (reference sequence). The CDR3, as DNA: TGTGCCAGCAGTTCCGACAGGGACAACGAGCAGTTCTTC. It yields the protein CASSSDRDNEQFF.

This clone was observed a handful of times. V gene TRBV29-1 combines with J gene TRBJ1-1; no reliable D call. The germline V gene encodes CDR1 SQVTM and CDR2 ANQGSEA. The V and J ends lost 1 base and 1 base respectively, with 4 bases between them. The CDR3 runs 12 residues. This CDR3 reads CSVEGQNTEAFF. In nucleotides, the CDR3 is TGCAGCGTTGAAGGGCAGAACACTGAAGCTTTCTTT.

The chain employs TRBV5-1 and TRBJ2-6; 7 nucleotides agree with TRBD1. J lost 0 bases, V lost 5 bases, and 14 bases had no gene match. CDR3 length equals 19 residues. The germline gives CDR1 SGHRS, CDR2 YFSETQ. The CDR3 protein is CASRFVDRETLSGANVLTF. CDR3 bases: TGCGCCAGCAGATTCGTAGACAGGGAAACCCTCTCTGGGGCCAACGTCCTGACTTTC.

The CDR3 DNA sequence: TGTGCCAGCAGTGAAGAGCGGAATCAGCCCCAGCATTTT. It is translated as CASSEERNQPQHF. The genes are TRBV2 and TRBJ1-5; unclear D gene. Trimming pared 1 base from V and 4 bases from J, leaving 5 bases between. The germline gives CDR1 SNHLY, CDR2 FYNNEI. The length of the CDR3 is 13 residues.

The chain employs TRBV5-1 and TRBJ2-2; D is undetermined. Germline CDR1 and CDR2: SGHRS and YFSETQ. The CDR3 contains 13 residues. Trimming removed 4 bases from V and 4 bases from J, with 8 bases in between. Written as DNA, the CDR3 is TGCGCCAGCAGCCGCGACACCACCGGGGAGCTGTTTTTT. This encodes CASSRDTTGELFF.

This clone was detected only a few times. The chain employs TRBV19 and TRBJ1-2; no reliable D call. CDR3 length: 13 residues. Germline CDR1 LNHDA, CDR2 SQIVND (reference sequence). V was trimmed by 5 bases and J by 4 bases, leaving 11 bases between them. DNA of the CDR3: TGTGCCAGTAGTCCCCTTGGGCTCTATGGCTACACCTTC. This sequence encodes CASSPLGLYGYTF.

This rearrangement joins TRBV5-4 to TRBJ2-3; 8 positions agree with TRBD1. With V trimmed by 4 bases and J by 2 bases, 6 bases remained unmatched. CDR1 and CDR2 from the germline V gene are SGHNT and YYREEE (reference sequence). The CDR3 sequence is 15 residues long. The CDR3 protein is CASSPDRANTDTQYF. The CDR3 DNA follows: TGTGCCAGCAGCCCGGACAGGGCCAACACAGATACGCAGTATTTT.

The sample holds one count of this clone. The V call is TRBV7-2, the J call TRBJ1-1; no definite D call. V was shortened by 4 bases and J by 1 base, with 7 bases between the two germline ends. The CDR3 consists of 13 residues. Germline CDR1 and CDR2: SGHTA and FQGNSA. The CDR3 sequence: CASSYTPNTEAFF. Here the CDR3 DNA reads TGTGCCAGCAGCTATACACCGAACACTGAAGCTTTCTTT.

This clone was recorded a few times. The rearrangement joins TRBV27 to TRBJ2-7; D uncertain. The CDR3 is 13 residues long. Germline-derived CDR1 and CDR2 are MNHEY and SMNVEV (reference sequence). Trimming shortened V by 2 bases and J by 3 bases, and 8 bases separated the two germline ends. The CDR3 reads CASSLIGSYEQYF. CDR3 nucleotides: TGTGCCAGCAGTTTAATTGGTAGCTACGAGCAGTACTTC.

The chain combines TRBV9 with TRBJ2-7; 7 bases line up with TRBD1. J gave up 0 bases and V 4 bases, and 10 bases lay outside the gene matches. The V gene's germline CDR1 is SGDLS and CDR2 YYNGEE. CDR3 size: 16 residues. CDR3 in DNA: TGTGCCAGCAGCCCCGGCAGGGGGTTGGTCTCCTACGAGCAGTACTTC. Amino acid sequence: CASSPGRGLVSYEQYF.

The chain is built from TRBV4-1 and TRBJ2-1, with TRBD2 as a possible D gene (6 bases). CDR3 length: 16 residues. Germline values: CDR1 MGHRA, CDR2 YSYEKL. The germline V and J ends were trimmed by 3 bases and 5 bases, with 17 bases remaining between them. The CDR3 here is CASSHLGRGFDNEQFF. The CDR3 nucleotides are TGCGCCAGCAGCCATTTAGGGCGGGGATTCGACAATGAGCAGTTCTTC.

This rearrangement joins TRBV7-2 to TRBJ1-2; a weak D match, TRBD1 (6 bases). From germline, CDR1 is SGHTA and CDR2 FQGNSA. Trimming stripped 5 bases from V and 6 bases from J, with 16 bases between. The CDR3 consists of 14 residues. CDR3 loop: CASSPTTGRHGYTF. As DNA, the CDR3 is TGTGCCAGCAGCCCAACGACAGGAAGGCATGGCTACACCTTC.

The chain carries TRBV27 and TRBJ1-2; D might be TRBD1 (5 bases). Trimming shortened V by 7 bases and J by 8 bases, and 20 bases separated the two germline ends. The germline V gene has CDR1 MNHEY and CDR2 SMNVEV (reference sequence). The CDR3 is 14 residues long. CDR3 nucleotide sequence: TGTGCCAGCAACCCCCGGGGGGGGTGGGCCGGCTACACCTTC. Translating it yields CASNPRGGWAGYTF.

V usage is TRBV28 and J usage is TRBJ2-7; D is unresolved. The CDR3 length is 13 residues. The germline CDR1 and CDR2 sequences are MDHEN and SYDVKM. V dropped 2 bases and J dropped 4 bases, with 9 bases sitting between them. DNA for the CDR3: TGTGCCAGCAGTTTAAGCCAGGCTTACGAGCAGTACTTC. Translation: CASSLSQAYEQYF.